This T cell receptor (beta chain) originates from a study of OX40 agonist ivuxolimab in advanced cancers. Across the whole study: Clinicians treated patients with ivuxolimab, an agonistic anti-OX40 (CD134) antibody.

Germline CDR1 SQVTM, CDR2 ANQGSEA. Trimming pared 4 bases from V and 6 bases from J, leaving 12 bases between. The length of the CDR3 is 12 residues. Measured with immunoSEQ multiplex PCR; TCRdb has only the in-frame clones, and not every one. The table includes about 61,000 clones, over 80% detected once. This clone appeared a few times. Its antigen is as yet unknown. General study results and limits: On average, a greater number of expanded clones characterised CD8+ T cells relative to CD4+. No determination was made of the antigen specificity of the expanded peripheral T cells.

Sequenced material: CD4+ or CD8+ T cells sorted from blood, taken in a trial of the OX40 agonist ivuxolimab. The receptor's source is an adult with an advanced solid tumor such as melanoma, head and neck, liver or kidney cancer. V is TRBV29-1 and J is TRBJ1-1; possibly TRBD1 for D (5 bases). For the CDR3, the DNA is TGCAGCGTTGCATGGGGGGTTGCTGAAGCTTTCTTT. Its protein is CSVAWGVAEAFF.